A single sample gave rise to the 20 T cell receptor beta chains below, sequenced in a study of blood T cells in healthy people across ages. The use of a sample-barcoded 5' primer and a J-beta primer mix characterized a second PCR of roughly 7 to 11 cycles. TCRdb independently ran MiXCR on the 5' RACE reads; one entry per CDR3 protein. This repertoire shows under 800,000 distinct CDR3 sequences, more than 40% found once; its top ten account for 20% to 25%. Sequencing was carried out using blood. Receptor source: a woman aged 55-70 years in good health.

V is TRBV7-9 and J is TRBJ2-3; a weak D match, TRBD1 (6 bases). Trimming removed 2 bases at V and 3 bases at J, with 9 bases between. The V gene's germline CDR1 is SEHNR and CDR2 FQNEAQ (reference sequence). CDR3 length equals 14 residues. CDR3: CASSLSQGTDTQYF. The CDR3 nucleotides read TGTGCCAGCAGCTTAAGTCAGGGGACAGATACGCAGTATTTT.

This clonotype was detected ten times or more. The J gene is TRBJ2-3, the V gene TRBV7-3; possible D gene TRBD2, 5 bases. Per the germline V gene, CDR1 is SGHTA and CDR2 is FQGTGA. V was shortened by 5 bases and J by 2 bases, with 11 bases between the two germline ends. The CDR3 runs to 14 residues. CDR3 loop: CASSDNGNTDTQYF. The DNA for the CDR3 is TGTGCCAGCAGCGACAACGGGAACACAGATACGCAGTATTTT.

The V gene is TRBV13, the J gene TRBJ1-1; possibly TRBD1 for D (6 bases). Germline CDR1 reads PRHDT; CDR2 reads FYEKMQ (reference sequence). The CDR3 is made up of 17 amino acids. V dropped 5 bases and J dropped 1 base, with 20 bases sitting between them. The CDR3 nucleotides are TGTGCCAGCAGCACCGATCAGGGGCCGCTGGGGAACACTGAAGCTTTCTTT. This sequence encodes CASSTDQGPLGNTEAFF.

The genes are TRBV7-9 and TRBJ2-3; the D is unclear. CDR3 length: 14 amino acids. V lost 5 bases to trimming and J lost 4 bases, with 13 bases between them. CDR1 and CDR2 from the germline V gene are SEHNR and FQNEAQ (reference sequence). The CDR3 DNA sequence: TGTGCCAGCAGCGCGCAGATAGCCCCAGATACGCAGTATTTT. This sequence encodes CASSAQIAPDTQYF.

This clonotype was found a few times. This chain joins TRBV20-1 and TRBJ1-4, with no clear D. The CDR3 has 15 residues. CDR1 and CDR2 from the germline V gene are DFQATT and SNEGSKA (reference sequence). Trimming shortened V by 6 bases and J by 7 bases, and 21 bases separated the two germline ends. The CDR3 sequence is CSARSLTPGLEKLFF. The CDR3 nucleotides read TGCAGTGCACGATCCTTGACACCGGGCCTTGAAAAACTGTTTTTT.

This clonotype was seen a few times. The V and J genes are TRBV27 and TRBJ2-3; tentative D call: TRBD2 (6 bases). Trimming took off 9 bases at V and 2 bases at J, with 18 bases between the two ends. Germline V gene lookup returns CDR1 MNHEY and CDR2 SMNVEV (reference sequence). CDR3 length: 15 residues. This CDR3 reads CASSPRLGYTDTQYF. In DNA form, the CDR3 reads TGTGCCAGTAGCCCGCGACTAGGGTACACAGATACGCAGTATTTT.

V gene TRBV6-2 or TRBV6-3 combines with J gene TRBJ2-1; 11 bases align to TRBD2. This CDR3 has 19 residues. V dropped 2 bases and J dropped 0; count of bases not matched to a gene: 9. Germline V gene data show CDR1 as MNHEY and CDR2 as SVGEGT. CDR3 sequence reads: CASSYGGTSGLSSYNEQFF. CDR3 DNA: TGTGCCAGCAGTTACGGGGGGACTAGCGGTCTGAGCTCCTACAATGAGCAGTTCTTC.

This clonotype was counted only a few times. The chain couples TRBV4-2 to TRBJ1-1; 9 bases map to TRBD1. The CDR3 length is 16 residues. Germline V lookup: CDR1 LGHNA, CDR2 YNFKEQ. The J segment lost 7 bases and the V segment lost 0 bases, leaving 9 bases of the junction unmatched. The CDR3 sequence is CASSQDLGQGLGEAFF. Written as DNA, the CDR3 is TGTGCCAGCAGCCAAGATCTTGGACAGGGGTTAGGTGAAGCTTTCTTT.

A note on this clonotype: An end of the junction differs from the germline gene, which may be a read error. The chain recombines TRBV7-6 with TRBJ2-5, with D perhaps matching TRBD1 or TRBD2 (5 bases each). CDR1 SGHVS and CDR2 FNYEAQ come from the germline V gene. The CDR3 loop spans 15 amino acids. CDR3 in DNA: TGTGTCAGCTTAAGTATCGGGACCACCGGGGAGACCCAGTACTTC. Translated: CVSLSIGTTGETQYF.

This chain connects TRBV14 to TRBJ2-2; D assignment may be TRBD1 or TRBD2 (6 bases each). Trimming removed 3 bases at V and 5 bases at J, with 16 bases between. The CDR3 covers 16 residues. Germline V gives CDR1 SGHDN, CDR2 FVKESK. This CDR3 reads CASSHRWGATTGELFF. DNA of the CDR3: TGTGCCAGCAGCCACCGGTGGGGGGCGACGACCGGGGAGCTGTTTTTT.

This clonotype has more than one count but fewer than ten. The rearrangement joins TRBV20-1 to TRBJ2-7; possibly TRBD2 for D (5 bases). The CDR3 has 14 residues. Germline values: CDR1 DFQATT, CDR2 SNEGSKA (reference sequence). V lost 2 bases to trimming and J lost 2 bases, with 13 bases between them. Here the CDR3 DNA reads TGCAGTGCTAGATCGCCTAGCTCGGCCTACGAGCAGTACTTC. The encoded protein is CSARSPSSAYEQYF.

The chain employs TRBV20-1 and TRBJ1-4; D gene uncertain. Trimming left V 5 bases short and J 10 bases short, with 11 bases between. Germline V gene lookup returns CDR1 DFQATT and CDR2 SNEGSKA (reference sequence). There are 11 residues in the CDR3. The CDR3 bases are TGCAGTGCTCCGGATCATGGAAAACTGTTTTTT. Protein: CSAPDHGKLFF.

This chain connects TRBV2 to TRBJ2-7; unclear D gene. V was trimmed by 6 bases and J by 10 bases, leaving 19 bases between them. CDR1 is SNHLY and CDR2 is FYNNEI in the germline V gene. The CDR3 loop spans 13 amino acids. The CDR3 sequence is CASSPVGFETQYF. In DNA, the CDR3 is TGTGCCAGCAGCCCCGTAGGGTTCGAAACCCAGTACTTC. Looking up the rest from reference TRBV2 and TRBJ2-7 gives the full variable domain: EPEVTQTPSHQVTQMGQEVILRCVPISNHLYFYWYRQILGQKVEFLVSFYNNEISEKSEIFDDQFSVERPDGSNFTLKIRSTKLEDSAMYFCASSPVGFETQYFGPGTRLTVT.

The DNA for the CDR3 is TGTGCCAGCAGTAAGACAGGGGGCAATGGGTGGAGCACTGAAGCTTTCTTT. Translated, it gives CASSKTGGNGWSTEAFF. The V gene is TRBV6-1, the J gene TRBJ1-1; TRBD1 agrees at 10 bases. This CDR3 contains 17 residues. The V and J ends lost 5 bases and 4 bases, in that order; junction bases with no gene match: 13. From germline, CDR1 is MNHNS and CDR2 SASEGT.

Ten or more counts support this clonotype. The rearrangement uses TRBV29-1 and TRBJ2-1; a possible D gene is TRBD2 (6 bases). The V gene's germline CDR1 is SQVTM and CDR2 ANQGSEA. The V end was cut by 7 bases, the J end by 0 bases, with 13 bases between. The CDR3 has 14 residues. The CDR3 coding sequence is TGCAGCGCCAGTAGCGGTTTCTCCTACAATGAGCAGTTCTTC. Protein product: CSASSGFSYNEQFF.

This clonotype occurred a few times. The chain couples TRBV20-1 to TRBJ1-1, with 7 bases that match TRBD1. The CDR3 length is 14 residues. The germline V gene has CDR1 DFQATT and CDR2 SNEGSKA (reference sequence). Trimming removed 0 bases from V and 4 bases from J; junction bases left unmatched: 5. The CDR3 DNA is TGCAGTGCTAGAGATTCGGGGACAGTCACTGAAGCTTTCTTT. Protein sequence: CSARDSGTVTEAFF.

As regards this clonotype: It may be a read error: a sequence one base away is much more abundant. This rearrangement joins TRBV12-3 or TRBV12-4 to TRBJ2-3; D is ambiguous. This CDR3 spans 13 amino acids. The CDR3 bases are TGTGCCGGCAGTTTGCTCTCACCAGATACGCAGTATTTT. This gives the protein CAGSLLSPDTQYF.

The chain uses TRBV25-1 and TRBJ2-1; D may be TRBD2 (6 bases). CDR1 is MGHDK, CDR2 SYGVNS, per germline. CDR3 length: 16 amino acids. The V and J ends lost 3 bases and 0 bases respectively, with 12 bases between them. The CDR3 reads CASSDTAGGSYNEQFF. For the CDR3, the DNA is TGTGCCAGCAGTGACACAGCCGGGGGCTCCTACAATGAGCAGTTCTTC.

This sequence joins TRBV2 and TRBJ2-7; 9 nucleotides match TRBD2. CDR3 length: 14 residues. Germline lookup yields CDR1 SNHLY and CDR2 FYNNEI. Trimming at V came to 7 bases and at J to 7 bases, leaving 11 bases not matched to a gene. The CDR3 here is CASTEAGGAAEQYF. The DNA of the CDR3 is TGTGCCAGCACTGAGGCGGGAGGGGCCGCGGAGCAGTACTTC.

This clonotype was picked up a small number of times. The CDR3 region is CASSHLGLGGSYNEQFF. The DNA of the CDR3 is TGTGCCAGCAGTCATCTAGGACTCGGAGGCTCCTACAATGAGCAGTTCTTC. The chain recombines TRBV7-2 with TRBJ2-1; possibly TRBD2 for D (5 bases). This CDR3 has 17 residues. Germline V gives CDR1 SGHTA, CDR2 FQGNSA. V was shortened by 6 bases and J by 0 bases, with 18 bases between the two germline ends. The variable domain in full, with the rest retrieved from reference TRBV7-2 and TRBJ2-1, is GAGVSQSPSNKVTEKGKDVELRCDPISGHTALYWYRQSLGQGLEFLIYFQGNSAPDKSGLPSDRFSAERTGGSVSTLTIQRTQQEDSAVYLCASSHLGLGGSYNEQFFGPGTRLTVL.